One sample yielded the 7 T cell receptor beta chains listed below, sequenced in a study of human T cells and chemical hapten exposure. Documented time point: patch test 1, 2 weeks after DPC sensitization. Treatment described: therapeutic diphenylcyclopropenone sensitization with weekly scalp DPC. A single record per CDR3 protein comes from TCRdb applying MiXCR to the RACE reads. There are 300,000 to 350,000 distinct CDR3 sequences in the sample; about 7% occur only once, and 8.4% lies in the top ten. The material was whole blood, obtained in connection with sensitization to the hapten diphenylcyclopropenone (DPC). The receptors were sampled from a woman between 18 and 29 years old with alopecia areata. Some clones in this sample may be carry-over from other donors' samples.

This clonotype was recorded a few times. The chain couples TRBV11-2 to TRBJ1-2; D gene ambiguous. Germline loops: CDR1 SGHAT, CDR2 FQNNGV. Trimming left V 3 bases short and J 8 bases short, with 10 bases between. The length of the CDR3 is 12 residues. For the CDR3, the DNA is TGTGCCAGCAGCTTGTCGAGGAGGGGCTACACCTTC. As protein: CASSLSRRGYTF.

Ten or more counts support this clonotype. V gene TRBV28 combines with J gene TRBJ2-3; 7 bases line up with TRBD1. Germline assignment: CDR1 MDHEN and CDR2 SYDVKM. With V trimmed by 3 bases and J by 1 base, 7 bases remained unmatched. The CDR3 extends over 16 amino acids. The CDR3 region has the DNA TGTGCCAGCAGTTTGCAAGGGGGCGAGGGCACAGATACGCAGTATTTT. It yields the protein CASSLQGGEGTDTQYF.

This clonotype was seen only a few times. The genes are TRBV6-6 and TRBJ2-7, with D tentatively TRBD1 or TRBD2 (5 bases each). With 6 bases removed from V and 3 bases from J, the gap between germline ends came to 12 bases. CDR3 length: 13 residues. Germline values: CDR1 MNHNY, CDR2 SVGAGI (reference sequence). Written as DNA, the CDR3 is TGTGCCAGCAGGCAAGAGGGGAACTACGAGCAGTACTTC. Protein: CASRQEGNYEQYF.

The chain combines TRBV2 with TRBJ2-1; TRBD1 matches 9 bases. Germline CDR1 and CDR2: SNHLY and FYNNEI. The CDR3 sequence is 14 residues long. Losses at the gene ends were 6 bases for V and 8 bases for J; bases not matched to a gene: 8. The CDR3, as DNA: TGTGCCAGCAGCCGGGACAGGGTCAACGATGAGCAGTTCTTC. This codes for CASSRDRVNDEQFF.

At least ten counts were recorded for this clonotype. The chain uses TRBV20-1 and TRBJ2-7, with TRBD2 matching over 10 bases. V lost 6 bases, J lost 0 bases, and 2 bases stayed unmatched. This CDR3 comprises 13 residues. Per germline, CDR1 DFQATT and CDR2 SNEGSKA (reference sequence). The CDR3 DNA follows: TGCAGTGCCACTAGCGGGGACTCCTACGAGCAGTACTTC. Translated: CSATSGDSYEQYF.

This clonotype was detected ten times or more. This chain connects TRBV7-2 to TRBJ2-3, with D tentatively TRBD1 or TRBD2 (5 bases each). With 5 bases removed from V and 5 bases from J, the gap between germline ends came to 17 bases. Germline values: CDR1 SGHTA, CDR2 FQGNSA. The CDR3 is 15 amino acids. CDR3 DNA sequence: TGTGCCAGCAGCCTCAATGACGGGGCTCTAGATACGCAGTATTTT. Amino acid sequence: CASSLNDGALDTQYF.

At least ten counts were recorded for this clonotype. The junction departs from germline at one end; a sequencing error may be responsible. J is TRBJ2-3 and V is TRBV7-2, with 13 bases aligning to TRBD2. Germline V lookup: CDR1 SGHTA, CDR2 FQGNSA. The CDR3 has 15 residues. The CDR3 DNA reads TGTGCCAGCAGCTTAATACTAGCGGGGGGGCTTATAGAGTCATTT. Protein product: CASSLILAGGLIESF.